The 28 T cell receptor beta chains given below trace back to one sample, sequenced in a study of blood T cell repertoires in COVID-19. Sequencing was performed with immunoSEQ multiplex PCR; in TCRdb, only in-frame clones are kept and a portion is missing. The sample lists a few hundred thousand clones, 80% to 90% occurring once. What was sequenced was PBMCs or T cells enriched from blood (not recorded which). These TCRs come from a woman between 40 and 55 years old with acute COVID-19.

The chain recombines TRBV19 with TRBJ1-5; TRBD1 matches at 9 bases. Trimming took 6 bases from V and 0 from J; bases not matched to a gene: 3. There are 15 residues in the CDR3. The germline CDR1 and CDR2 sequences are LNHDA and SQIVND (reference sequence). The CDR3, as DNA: TGTGCCAGTAGGGACAGGGGTTATAGCAATCAGCCCCAGCATTTT. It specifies CASRDRGYSNQPQHF.

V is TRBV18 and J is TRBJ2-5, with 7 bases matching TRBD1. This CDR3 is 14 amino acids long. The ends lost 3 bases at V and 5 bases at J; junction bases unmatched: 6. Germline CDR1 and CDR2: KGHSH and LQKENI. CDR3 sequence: CASSPQTGRETQYF. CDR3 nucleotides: TGTGCCAGCTCACCTCAGACAGGGCGGGAGACCCAGTACTTC.

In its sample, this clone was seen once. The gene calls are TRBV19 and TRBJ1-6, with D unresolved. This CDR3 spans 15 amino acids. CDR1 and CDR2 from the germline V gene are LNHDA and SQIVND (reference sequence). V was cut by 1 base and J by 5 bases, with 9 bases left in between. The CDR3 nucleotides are TGTGCCAGTAGTATAGGGCAGAATAATAATTCACCCCTCCACTTT. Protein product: CASSIGQNNNSPLHF.

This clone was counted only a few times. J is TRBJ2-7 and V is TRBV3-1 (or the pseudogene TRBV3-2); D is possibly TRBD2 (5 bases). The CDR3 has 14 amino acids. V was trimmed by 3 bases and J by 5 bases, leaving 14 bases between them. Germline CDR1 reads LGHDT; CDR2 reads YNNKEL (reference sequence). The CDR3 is CASSHQTGSDEQYF. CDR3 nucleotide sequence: TGTGCCAGCAGCCACCAAACGGGGAGCGACGAGCAGTACTTC.

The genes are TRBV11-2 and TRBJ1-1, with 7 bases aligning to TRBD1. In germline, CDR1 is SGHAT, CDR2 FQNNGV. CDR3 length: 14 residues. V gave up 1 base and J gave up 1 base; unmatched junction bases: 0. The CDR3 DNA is TGTGCCAGCAGCTTAGGACAGGGGAACACTGAAGCTTTCTTT. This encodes CASSLGQGNTEAFF.

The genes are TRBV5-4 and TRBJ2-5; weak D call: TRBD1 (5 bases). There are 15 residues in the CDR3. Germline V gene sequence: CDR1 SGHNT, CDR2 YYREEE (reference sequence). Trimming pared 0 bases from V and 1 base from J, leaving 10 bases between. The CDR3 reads CASSLGGQAQETQYF. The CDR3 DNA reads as TGTGCCAGCAGCTTGGGGGGCCAGGCCCAAGAGACCCAGTACTTC.

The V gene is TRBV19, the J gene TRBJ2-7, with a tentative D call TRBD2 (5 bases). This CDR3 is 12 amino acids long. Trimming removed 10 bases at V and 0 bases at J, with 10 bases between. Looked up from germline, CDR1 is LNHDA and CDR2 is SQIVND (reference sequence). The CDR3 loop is CATRGYSYEQYF. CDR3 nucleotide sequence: TGTGCCACCAGAGGGTACTCCTACGAGCAGTACTTC.

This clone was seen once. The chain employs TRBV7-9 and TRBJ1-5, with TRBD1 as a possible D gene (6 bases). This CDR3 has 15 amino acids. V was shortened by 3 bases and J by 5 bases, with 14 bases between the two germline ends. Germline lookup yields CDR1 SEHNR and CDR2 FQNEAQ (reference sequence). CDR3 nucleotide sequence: TGTGCCAGCAGCTTGGAAACAGGGAGGGATCAGCCCCAGCATTTT. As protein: CASSLETGRDQPQHF.

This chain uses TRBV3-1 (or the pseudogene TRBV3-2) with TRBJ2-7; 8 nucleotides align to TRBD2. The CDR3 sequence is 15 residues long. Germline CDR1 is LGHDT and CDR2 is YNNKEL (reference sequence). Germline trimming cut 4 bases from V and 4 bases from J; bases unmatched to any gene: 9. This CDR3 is CASSPRPGLVYEQYF. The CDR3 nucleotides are TGTGCCAGCAGCCCTAGGCCGGGACTAGTTTACGAGCAGTACTTC.

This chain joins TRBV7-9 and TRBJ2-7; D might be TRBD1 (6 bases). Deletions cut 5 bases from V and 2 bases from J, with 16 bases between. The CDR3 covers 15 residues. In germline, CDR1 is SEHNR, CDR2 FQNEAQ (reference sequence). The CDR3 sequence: CASSHTGTFPYEQYF. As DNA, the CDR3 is TGTGCCAGCAGCCATACCGGGACATTCCCCTACGAGCAGTACTTC.

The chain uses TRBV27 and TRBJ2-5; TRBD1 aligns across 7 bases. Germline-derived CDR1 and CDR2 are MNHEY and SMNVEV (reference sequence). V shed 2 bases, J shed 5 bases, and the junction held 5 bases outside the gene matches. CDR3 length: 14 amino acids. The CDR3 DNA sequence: TGTGCCAGCAGTTTAACGGTCAGGGGGGAGACCCAGTACTTC. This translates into CASSLTVRGETQYF.

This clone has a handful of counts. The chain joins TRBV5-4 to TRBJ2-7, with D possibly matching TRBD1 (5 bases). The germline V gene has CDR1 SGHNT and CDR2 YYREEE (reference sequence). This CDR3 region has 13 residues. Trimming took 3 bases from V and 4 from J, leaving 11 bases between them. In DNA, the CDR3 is TGTGCCAGCAGCTCATATCAGGGTTACGAGCAGTACTTC. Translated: CASSSYQGYEQYF.

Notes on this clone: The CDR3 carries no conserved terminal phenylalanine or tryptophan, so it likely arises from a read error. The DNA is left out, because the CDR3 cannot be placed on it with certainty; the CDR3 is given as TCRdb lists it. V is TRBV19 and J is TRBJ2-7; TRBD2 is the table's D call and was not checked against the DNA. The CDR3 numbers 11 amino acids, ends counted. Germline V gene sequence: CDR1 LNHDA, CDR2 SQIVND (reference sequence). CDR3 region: CASSIGEGPPP.

CDR3 in DNA: TGTGCCTGGAGCCTAGGTGGAAACACCATATATTTT. Its protein is CAWSLGGNTIYF. The V and J genes are TRBV30 and TRBJ1-3, with D unclear. V was clipped by 3 bases and J by 3 bases, with 6 bases between them. The CDR3 loop spans 12 amino acids. Germline CDR1 is GTSNPN and CDR2 is SVGIG (reference sequence). The variable domain in full, completed from reference TRBV30 and TRBJ1-3, reads SQTIHQWPATLVQPVGSPLSLECTVEGTSNPNLYWYRQAAGRGLQLLFYSVGIGQISSEVPQNLSASRPQDRQFILSSKKLLLSDSGFYLCAWSLGGNTIYFGEGSWLTVV.

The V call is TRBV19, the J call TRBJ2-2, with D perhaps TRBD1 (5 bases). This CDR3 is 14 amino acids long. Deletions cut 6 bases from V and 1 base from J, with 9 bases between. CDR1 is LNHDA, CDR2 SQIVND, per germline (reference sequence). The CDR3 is CASRPGQNTGELFF. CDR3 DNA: TGTGCCAGTAGACCAGGGCAGAACACCGGGGAGCTGTTTTTT.

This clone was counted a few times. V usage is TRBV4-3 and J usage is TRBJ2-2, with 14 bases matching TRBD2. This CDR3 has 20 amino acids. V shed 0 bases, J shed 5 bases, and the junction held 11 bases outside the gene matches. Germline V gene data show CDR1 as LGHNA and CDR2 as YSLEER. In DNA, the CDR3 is TGCGCCAGCAGCCAAGATTCTTTGGGACTAGCGGGAGTAGGGACCGGGGAGCTGTTTTTT. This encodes CASSQDSLGLAGVGTGELFF.

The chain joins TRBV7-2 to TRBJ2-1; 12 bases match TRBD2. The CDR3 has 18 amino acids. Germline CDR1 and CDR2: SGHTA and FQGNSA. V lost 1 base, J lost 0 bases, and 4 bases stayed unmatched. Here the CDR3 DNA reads TGTGCCAGCAGCTTAGGACTAGCGGGAGCGAGCTCCTACAATGAGCAGTTCTTC. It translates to CASSLGLAGASSYNEQFF.

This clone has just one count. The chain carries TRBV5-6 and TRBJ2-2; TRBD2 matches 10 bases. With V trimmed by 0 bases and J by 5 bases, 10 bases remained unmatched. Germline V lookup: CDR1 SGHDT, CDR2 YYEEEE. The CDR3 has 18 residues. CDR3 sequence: CASSLGSSGRAGTGELFF. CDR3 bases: TGTGCCAGCAGCTTGGGGTCGAGCGGGAGGGCCGGGACCGGGGAGCTGTTTTTT.

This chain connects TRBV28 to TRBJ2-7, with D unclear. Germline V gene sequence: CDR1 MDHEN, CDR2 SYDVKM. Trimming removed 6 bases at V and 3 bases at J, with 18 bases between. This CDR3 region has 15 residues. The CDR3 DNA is TGTGCCAGCAGACCTAGGAGTACCGCCAACTACGAGCAGTACTTC. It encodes CASRPRSTANYEQYF.

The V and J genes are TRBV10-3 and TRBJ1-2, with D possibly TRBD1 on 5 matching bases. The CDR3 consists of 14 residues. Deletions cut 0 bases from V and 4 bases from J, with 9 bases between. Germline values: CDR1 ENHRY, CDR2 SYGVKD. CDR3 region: CAISESMGGYGYTF. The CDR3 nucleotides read TGTGCCATCAGTGAGTCTATGGGGGGCTATGGCTACACCTTC.

CDR3 sequence: CASSLDRVNQPQHF. CDR3 coding DNA: TGTGCCAGCAGTTTGGACAGGGTCAATCAGCCCCAGCATTTT. The chain links TRBV2 to TRBJ1-5, with 8 bases matching TRBD1. J was trimmed by 3 bases and V by 5 bases; bases with no gene match: 3. The CDR3 extends over 14 amino acids. Germline CDR1 and CDR2: SNHLY and FYNNEI. The full variable domain, its missing parts supplied by reference TRBV2 and TRBJ1-5, is EPEVTQTPSHQVTQMGQEVILRCVPISNHLYFYWYRQILGQKVEFLVSFYNNEISEKSEIFDDQFSVERPDGSNFTLKIRSTKLEDSAMYFCASSLDRVNQPQHFGDGTRLSIL.

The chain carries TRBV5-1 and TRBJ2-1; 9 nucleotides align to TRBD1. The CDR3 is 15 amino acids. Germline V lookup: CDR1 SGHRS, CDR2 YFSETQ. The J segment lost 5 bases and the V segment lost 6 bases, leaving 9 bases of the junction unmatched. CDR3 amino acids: CASTRPGQGHNEQFF. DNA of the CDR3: TGCGCCAGCACCAGACCGGGACAGGGACACAATGAGCAGTTCTTC.

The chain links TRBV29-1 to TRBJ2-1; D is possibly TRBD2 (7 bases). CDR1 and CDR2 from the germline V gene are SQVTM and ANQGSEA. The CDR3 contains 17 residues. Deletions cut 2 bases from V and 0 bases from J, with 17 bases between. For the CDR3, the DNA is TGCAGCGTTGAATGGGGCAGGGGACTAATCTCCTACAATGAGCAGTTCTTC. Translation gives CSVEWGRGLISYNEQFF.

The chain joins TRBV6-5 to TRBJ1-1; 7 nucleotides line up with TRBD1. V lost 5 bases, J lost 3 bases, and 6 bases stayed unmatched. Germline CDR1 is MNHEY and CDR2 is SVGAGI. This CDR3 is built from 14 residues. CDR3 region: CASSRQGLYTEAFF. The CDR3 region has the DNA TGTGCCAGCAGTCGACAGGGTTTATACACTGAAGCTTTCTTT.

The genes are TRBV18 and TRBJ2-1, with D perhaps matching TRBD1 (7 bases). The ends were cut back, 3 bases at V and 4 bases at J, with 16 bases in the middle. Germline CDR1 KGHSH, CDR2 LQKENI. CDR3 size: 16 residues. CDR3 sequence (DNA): TGTGCCAGCTCACCCCCCCTGACAGGGACTTACAATGAGCAGTTCTTC. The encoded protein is CASSPPLTGTYNEQFF.

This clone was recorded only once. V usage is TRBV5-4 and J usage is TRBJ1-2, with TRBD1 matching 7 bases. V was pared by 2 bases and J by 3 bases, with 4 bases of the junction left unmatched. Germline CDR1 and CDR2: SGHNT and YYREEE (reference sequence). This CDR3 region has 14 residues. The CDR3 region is CASSLGQAYYGYTF. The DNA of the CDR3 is TGTGCCAGCAGCTTAGGACAGGCATACTATGGCTACACCTTC.

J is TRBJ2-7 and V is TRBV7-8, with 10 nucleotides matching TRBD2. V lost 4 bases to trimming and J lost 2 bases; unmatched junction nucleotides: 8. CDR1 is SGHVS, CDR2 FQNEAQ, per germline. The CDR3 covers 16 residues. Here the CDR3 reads CASSSLAGEAPYEQYF. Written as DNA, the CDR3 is TGTGCCAGCAGCTCTCTAGCGGGAGAGGCCCCCTACGAGCAGTACTTC.

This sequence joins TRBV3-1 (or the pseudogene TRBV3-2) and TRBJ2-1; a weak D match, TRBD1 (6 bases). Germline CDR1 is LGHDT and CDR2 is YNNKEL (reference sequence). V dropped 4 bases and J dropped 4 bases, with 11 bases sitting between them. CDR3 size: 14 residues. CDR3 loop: CASSRQETYNEQFF. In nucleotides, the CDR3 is TGTGCCAGCAGCCGACAGGAGACTTACAATGAGCAGTTCTTC.